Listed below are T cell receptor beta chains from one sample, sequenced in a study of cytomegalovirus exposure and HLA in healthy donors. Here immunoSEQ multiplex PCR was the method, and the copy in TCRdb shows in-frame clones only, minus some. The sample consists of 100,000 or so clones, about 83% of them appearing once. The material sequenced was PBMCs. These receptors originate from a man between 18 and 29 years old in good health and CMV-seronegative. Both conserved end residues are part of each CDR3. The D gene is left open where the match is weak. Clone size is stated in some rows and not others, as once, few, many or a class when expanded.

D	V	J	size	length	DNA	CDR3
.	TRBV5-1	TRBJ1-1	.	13	TGCGCCAGCAGCTCCTCGGGGTGGACTGAAGCTTTCTTT	CASSSSGWTEAFF
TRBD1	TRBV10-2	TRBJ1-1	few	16	TGCGCCAGCAGTGAGTCCCCGACAGGGCTGAACACTGAAGCTTTCTTT	CASSESPTGLNTEAFF
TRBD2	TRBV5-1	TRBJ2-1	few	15	TGCGCCAGCACCGAACTAGCGGGAGTTAACAATGAGCAGTTCTTC	CASTELAGVNNEQFF
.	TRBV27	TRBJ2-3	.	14	TGTGCCAGCCAAGGGGATCTCGGCACAGATACGCAGTATTTT	CASQGDLGTDTQYF
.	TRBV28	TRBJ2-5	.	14	TGTGCCAGCAGTTTAAGCCTAGCAAGAGAGACCCAGTACTTC	CASSLSLARETQYF
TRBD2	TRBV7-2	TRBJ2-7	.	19	TGTGCCAGCAGCCAGAGGACTAGCGGGAAATCCCCCCGCGCCCACGAGCAGTACTTC	CASSQRTSGKSPRAHEQYF
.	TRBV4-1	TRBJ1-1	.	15	TGCGCCAGCAGCCTCCAAGGCGGGGGGAACACTGAAGCTTTCTTT	CASSLQGGGNTEAFF
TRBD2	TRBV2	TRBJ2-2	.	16	TGTGCCAGCAGTGAAGTCCTAGCGGGAGCGGCCGGGGAGCTGTTTTTT	CASSEVLAGAAGELFF
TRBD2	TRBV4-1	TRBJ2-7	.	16	TGCGCCAGCAGCCAGGATAGCGGGACTGTCTCCTACGAGCAGTACTTC	CASSQDSGTVSYEQYF
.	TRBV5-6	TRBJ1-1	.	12	TGTGCCAGCAGTATCGGACATCTTGAAGCCTTCTTT	CASSIGHLEAFF
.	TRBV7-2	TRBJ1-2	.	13	TGTGCCAGCAGCTTTGGCGGGAACTATGGCTACACCTTC	CASSFGGNYGYTF
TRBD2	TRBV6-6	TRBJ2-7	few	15	TGTGCCAGCAGTTACGGTGCGGGAGGGCCTTACGAGCAGTACTTC	CASSYGAGGPYEQYF
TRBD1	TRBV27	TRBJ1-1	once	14	TGTGCCAGCGGACTTAACAGGGGCGGCACTGAAGCTTTCTTT	CASGLNRGGTEAFF
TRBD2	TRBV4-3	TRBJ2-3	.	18	TGCGCCAGCAGCCAAGATCGCCCTAGCGGGAGAGACACAGATACGCAGTATTTT	CASSQDRPSGRDTDTQYF
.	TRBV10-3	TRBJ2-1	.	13	TGTGCCACCCTTATTTTGGGGGCCCAATGTCGGTTCTTC	CATLILGAQCRFF
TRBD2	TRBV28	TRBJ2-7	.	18	TGTGCCAGCAGCTCCCCGGGAACTAGCGGGAGGAATGGGAACGAGCAGTACTTC	CASSSPGTSGRNGNEQYF
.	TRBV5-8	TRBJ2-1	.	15	TGTGCCAGCAGCTTAACCCAGGGCCGCTACAATGAGCAGTTCTTC	CASSLTQGRYNEQFF
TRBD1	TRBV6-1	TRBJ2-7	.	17	TGTGCCAGCAGTGAAAAGGGCCTCCGGGACAGGGCGTACGAGCAGTACTTC	CASSEKGLRDRAYEQYF
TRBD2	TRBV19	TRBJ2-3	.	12	TGTGCCAGTGGGAAGCGGGAGTACACGCAGTATTTT	CASGKREYTQYF
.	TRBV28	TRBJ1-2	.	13	TGTGCCAGCACCCTGCGGGTGAGCTATGGCTACACCTTC	CASTLRVSYGYTF
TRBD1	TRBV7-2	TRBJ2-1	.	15	TGTGCCAGCAGCTGGGGGGACAGGTCCTACAATGAGCAGTTCTTC	CASSWGDRSYNEQFF
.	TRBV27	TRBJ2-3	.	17	TGTGCCAGCAGTTCCCGAAGGGAGGGGGTTTTCACAGATACGCAGTATTTT	CASSSRREGVFTDTQYF
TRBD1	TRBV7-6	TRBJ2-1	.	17	TGTGCCAGCAGCTTAGTTATGGGACAGGGTGTCTACAATGAGCAGTTCTTC	CASSLVMGQGVYNEQFF
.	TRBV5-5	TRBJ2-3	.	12	TGTGCCAGCAGCTTAGGCGGAAATACGCAGTATTTT	CASSLGGNTQYF
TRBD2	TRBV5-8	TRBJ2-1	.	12	TGTGCCAGCACCCGGGAGGGGACTAAGCAGTTCTTC	CASTREGTKQFF
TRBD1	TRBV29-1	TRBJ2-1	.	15	TGCAGCGTTCAACACCGGGACAGGGCCCACAATGAGCAGTTCTTC	CSVQHRDRAHNEQFF
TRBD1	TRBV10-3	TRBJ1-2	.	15	TGTGCCATCAGTGAGTGGGACAGGGACAACTATGGCTACACCTTC	CAISEWDRDNYGYTF
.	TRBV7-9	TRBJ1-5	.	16	TGTGCCAGCAGCGACGTTCGGGGACACGGAAATCAGCCCCAGCATTTT	CASSDVRGHGNQPQHF
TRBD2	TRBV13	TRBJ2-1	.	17	TGTGCCAGCAGCACTGGGACTAGCGGGAGGGAAAGCAATGAGCAGTTCTTC	CASSTGTSGRESNEQFF